Below are 18 T cell receptor beta chains sequenced from a single sample in a study of shared clonotypes between healthy human individuals. Clones were read by immunoSEQ multiplex PCR, and TCRdb kept only the in-frame ones, dropping some. Of over 950,000 clones listed, 60% to 80% are singletons. Sequenced sample: memory CD4+ T cells from PBMCs. Subset reported: CD45RA-negative fraction. These receptors came from a man aged 18 to 30 in good health. Some clones in this sample may be carry-over from other donors' samples.

The gene calls are TRBV2 and TRBJ1-5, with a possible D match to TRBD1 (6 bases). Germline-derived CDR1 and CDR2 are SNHLY and FYNNEI. V was trimmed by 6 bases and J by 7 bases, leaving 19 bases between them. The CDR3 is 15 residues long. This chain's CDR3 is CASRPQGSPGQPQHF. The CDR3 region has the DNA TGTGCCAGCAGGCCGCAGGGGTCTCCGGGGCAGCCCCAGCATTTT. Using reference TRBV2 and TRBJ1-5 for the parts outside the CDR3, the full variable domain is EPEVTQTPSHQVTQMGQEVILRCVPISNHLYFYWYRQILGQKVEFLVSFYNNEISEKSEIFDDQFSVERPDGSNFTLKIRSTKLEDSAMYFCASRPQGSPGQPQHFGDGTRLSIL.

This sequence joins TRBV5-4 and TRBJ1-4, with D possibly matching TRBD1 (6 bases). Germline V gene sequence: CDR1 SGHNT, CDR2 YYREEE (reference sequence). Trimming took 1 base from V and 6 from J, leaving 10 bases between them. The CDR3 totals 14 residues. CDR3 residues: CASSLTRGDEKLFF. The CDR3 bases are TGTGCCAGCAGCTTGACGAGGGGGGATGAAAAACTGTTTTTT.

CDR3 region: CASSKRWNTGELFF. CDR3 DNA: TGTGCCAGTAGTAAGAGGTGGAACACCGGGGAGCTGTTTTTT. J is TRBJ2-2 and V is TRBV19; D not certain. Germline assignment: CDR1 LNHDA and CDR2 SQIVND (reference sequence). Trimming left V 4 bases short and J 1 base short, with 7 bases between. This CDR3 region has 14 residues.

CDR3 nucleotides: TGTGCCAGTAGTGTCTCGACCAGGGGAATATATTCCCAGCATTTT. This gives the protein CASSVSTRGIYSQHF. This sequence joins TRBV19 and TRBJ1-5; a possible D gene is TRBD1 (6 bases). The CDR3 is made up of 15 amino acids. The V gene's germline CDR1 is LNHDA and CDR2 SQIVND (reference sequence). V lost 5 bases and J lost 11, with 22 bases in between.

This clone was counted a few times. This chain links TRBV10-3 with TRBJ1-5; D remains unclear. The CDR3 has 15 residues. Germline values: CDR1 ENHRY, CDR2 SYGVKD. Trimming took off 2 bases at V and 3 bases at J, with 11 bases between the two ends. CDR3 loop: CAISEGPEYNQPQHF. CDR3 DNA sequence: TGTGCCATCAGTGAGGGACCAGAGTACAATCAGCCCCAGCATTTT.

This clone showed up many times. Different DNA sequences within this sample yield the same CDR3. The V and J genes are TRBV28 and TRBJ2-5, with D unclear. The V gene's germline CDR1 is MDHEN and CDR2 SYDVKM. The CDR3 has 11 residues. V was clipped by 3 bases and J by 3 bases, with 2 bases between them. The CDR3 region has the DNA TGTGCCAGCAGTTTGGAAGAGACCCAGTACTTC. It encodes CASSLEETQYF.

This chain connects TRBV9 to TRBJ2-7; TRBD1 or TRBD2 may be the D gene (5 bases each). This CDR3 has 14 amino acids. Trimming took 7 bases from V and 0 from J, leaving 14 bases between them. Germline V gene data show CDR1 as SGDLS and CDR2 as YYNGEE. CDR3 DNA: TGTGCCAGCGCCGGGGCCGCAAGCTCCTACGAGCAGTACTTC. It specifies CASAGAASSYEQYF.

The V and J genes are TRBV7-2 and TRBJ1-2, with TRBD1 matching 7 bases. Germline V gene data show CDR1 as SGHTA and CDR2 as FQGNSA. The CDR3 runs 14 residues. Losses at the gene ends were 5 bases for V and 3 bases for J; bases not matched to a gene: 6. DNA of the CDR3: TGTGCCAGCAGCAGCCAGGGGGGGTACTATGGCTACACCTTC. Translated, it gives CASSSQGGYYGYTF.

This chain uses TRBV7-2 with TRBJ2-3, with D hard to call. The CDR3 is 12 residues long. Trimming took off 5 bases at V and 2 bases at J, with 5 bases between the two ends. Germline V gene lookup returns CDR1 SGHTA and CDR2 FQGNSA. The CDR3 DNA reads as TGTGCCAGCAGCACCCACACAGATACGCAGTATTTT. It translates to CASSTHTDTQYF. The full variable domain, rest sourced from reference TRBV7-2 and TRBJ2-3, is GAGVSQSPSNKVTEKGKDVELRCDPISGHTALYWYRQSLGQGLEFLIYFQGNSAPDKSGLPSDRFSAERTGGSVSTLTIQRTQQEDSAVYLCASSTHTDTQYFGPGTRLTVL.

This sequence joins TRBV4-1 and TRBJ2-5, with no clear D. V was trimmed by 5 bases and J by 2 bases, leaving 12 bases between them. The length of the CDR3 is 14 residues. The germline V gene has CDR1 MGHRA and CDR2 YSYEKL. Here the CDR3 DNA reads TGCGCCAGCAGCAGACGTTTTGGACAAGAGACCCAGTACTTC. This gives the protein CASSRRFGQETQYF.

The chain combines TRBV7-8 with TRBJ2-7; 10 nucleotides agree with TRBD2. Germline V gives CDR1 SGHVS, CDR2 FQNEAQ. This CDR3 comprises 16 residues. V shed 4 bases and J 6 bases; nucleotides not matched to a gene: 12. The CDR3 nucleotides are TGTGCCAGCAGCTCGTCTAGCGGGGGAAGGTCACGCGAGCAGTACTTC. This gives the protein CASSSSSGGRSREQYF.

A remark on this clone: A far larger clone is one base from this, pointing to a likely read error. The sample has other DNA sequences that encode this CDR3 too. V and J are TRBV7-2 and TRBJ1-2; no definite D call. Trimming removed 3 bases from V and 2 bases from J, with 7 bases in between. The germline V gene has CDR1 SGHTA and CDR2 FQGNSA. CDR3 length equals 13 residues. The CDR3 DNA sequence: TGTGCCAGCAGCTTGGGAGGGAACTATGGCTACACCTTC. It codes for CASSLGGNYGYTF. Full variable domain (outside the CDR3, taken from reference TRBV7-2 and TRBJ1-2): GAGVSQSPSNKVTEKGKDVELRCDPISGHTALYWYRQSLGQGLEFLIYFQGNSAPDKSGLPSDRFSAERTGGSVSTLTIQRTQQEDSAVYLCASSLGGNYGYTFGSGTRLTVV.

The chain recombines TRBV9 with TRBJ1-1, with TRBD1 matching over 8 bases. The CDR3 spans 14 residues. J gave up 5 bases and V 0 bases, and 3 bases lay outside the gene matches. Germline V gives CDR1 SGDLS, CDR2 YYNGEE. The DNA for the CDR3 is TGTGCCAGCAGCGTAGGACAGGGGACGACTGAAGCTTTCTTT. This sequence encodes CASSVGQGTTEAFF. The entire variable domain, with the rest obtained from reference TRBV9 and TRBJ1-1, is as follows: DSGVTQTPKHLITATGQRVTLRCSPRSGDLSVYWYQQSLDQGLQFLIQYYNGEERAKGNILERFSAQQFPDLHSELNLSSLELGDSALYFCASSVGQGTTEAFFGQGTRLTVV.

The chain recombines TRBV6-1 with TRBJ1-2; a weak D match, TRBD1 (5 bases). V lost 4 bases and J 4 bases, leaving 10 bases between the germline ends. This CDR3 has 13 amino acids. Germline V gene sequence: CDR1 MNHNS, CDR2 SASEGT. The CDR3 coding sequence is TGTGCCAGCAGTGTGCGGGGGACCTATGGCTACACCTTC. Its translation is CASSVRGTYGYTF.

This clone is a singleton in its sample. The chain links TRBV19 to TRBJ1-2, with D perhaps matching TRBD1 (6 bases). This CDR3 spans 16 amino acids. Germline V gene data show CDR1 as LNHDA and CDR2 as SQIVND (reference sequence). Between the trimmed V and J ends, which lost 3 bases and 10 bases, there was a span of 24 bases. The CDR3 sequence is CASSMRAAQGGRDYTF. In nucleotides, the CDR3 is TGTGCCAGTAGTATGAGGGCCGCACAGGGCGGGCGAGACTACACCTTC.

The V and J genes are TRBV5-1 and TRBJ2-2, with a weak D call TRBD1 (9 bases). Germline assignment: CDR1 SGHRS and CDR2 YFSETQ. Trimming removed 4 bases from V and 2 bases from J, with 21 bases in between. This CDR3 has 18 amino acids. The CDR3, as DNA: TGCGCCAGCAGCCCGGGGGGGCCGGGACAGGGTAACACCGGGGAGCTGTTTTTT. Its protein is CASSPGGPGQGNTGELFF. Full variable domain (missing parts from reference TRBV5-1 and TRBJ2-2): KAGVTQTPRYLIKTRGQQVTLSCSPISGHRSVSWYQQTPGQGLQFLFEYFSETQRNKGNFPGRFSGRQFSNSRSEMNVSTLELGDSALYLCASSPGGPGQGNTGELFFGEGSRLTVL.

CDR3 amino acids: CASSLDRGPLYEQYF. The CDR3 DNA sequence: TGTGCCAGCAGCTTAGACAGGGGCCCGTTGTACGAGCAGTACTTC. This chain uses TRBV7-8 with TRBJ2-7, with 7 positions matching TRBD1. Germline trimming cut 1 base from V and 4 bases from J; bases unmatched to any gene: 7. Germline CDR1 is SGHVS and CDR2 is FQNEAQ. The length of the CDR3 is 15 residues. Full variable domain (missing parts from reference TRBV7-8 and TRBJ2-7): GAGVSQSPRYKVAKRGQDVALRCDPISGHVSLFWYQQALGQGPEFLTYFQNEAQLDKSGLPSDRFFAERPEGSVSTLKIQRTQQEDSAVYLCASSLDRGPLYEQYFGPGTRLTVT.

A note on this clone: This may be a read error, as it is one base from a much larger clone. V is TRBV29-1 and J is TRBJ2-1, with D perhaps TRBD1 (6 bases). Germline assignment: CDR1 SQVTM and CDR2 ANQGSEA. This CDR3 contains 13 residues. The CDR3 spells CRVAVTGNNEQFF. CDR3 in DNA: TGCAGAGTCGCTGTTACAGGGAACAATGAGCAGTTCTTC.